This TCR beta chain was recorded in a study of T cell changes during pregnancy in multiple sclerosis. Assay used: immunoSEQ multiplex PCR; TCRdb lists only in-frame clones, some missing. The sample yields around 50,000 clones, approximately 93% seen once. This CDR3 region has 14 residues. Trimming removed 6 bases from V and 8 bases from J; junction bases left unmatched: 12. Germline assignment: CDR1 MNHEY and CDR2 SMNVEV (reference sequence). The rearrangement joins TRBV27 to TRBJ1-1, with 7 bases matching TRBD1. The specimen comprised CD8+ T cells from peripheral blood mononuclear cells, sampled in the second trimester of pregnancy. This clonotype was obtained from a female donor with multiple sclerosis, enrolled in a pregnancy study. CDR3 bases: TGTGCCAGCAGCCTAACCCGAGGGGGCGCAGAAGCTTTCTTT. It specifies CASSLTRGGAEAFF.